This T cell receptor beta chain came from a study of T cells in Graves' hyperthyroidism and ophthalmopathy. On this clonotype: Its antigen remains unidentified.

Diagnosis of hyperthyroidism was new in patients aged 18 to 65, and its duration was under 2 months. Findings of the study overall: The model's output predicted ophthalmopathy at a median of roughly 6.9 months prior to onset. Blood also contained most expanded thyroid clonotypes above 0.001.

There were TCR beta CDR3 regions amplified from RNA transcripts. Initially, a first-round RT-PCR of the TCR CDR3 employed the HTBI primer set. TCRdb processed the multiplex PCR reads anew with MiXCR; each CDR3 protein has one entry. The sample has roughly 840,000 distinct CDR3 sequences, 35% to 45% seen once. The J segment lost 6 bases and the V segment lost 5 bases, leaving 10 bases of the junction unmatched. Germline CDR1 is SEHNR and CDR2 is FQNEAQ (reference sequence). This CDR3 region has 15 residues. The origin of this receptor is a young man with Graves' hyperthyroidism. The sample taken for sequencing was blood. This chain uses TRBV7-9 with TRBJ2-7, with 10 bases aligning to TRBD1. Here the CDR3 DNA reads TGTGCCAGCAGCCCCCCGGGACAGGGGATCGGCGAGCAGTACTTC. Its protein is CASSPPGQGIGEQYF.